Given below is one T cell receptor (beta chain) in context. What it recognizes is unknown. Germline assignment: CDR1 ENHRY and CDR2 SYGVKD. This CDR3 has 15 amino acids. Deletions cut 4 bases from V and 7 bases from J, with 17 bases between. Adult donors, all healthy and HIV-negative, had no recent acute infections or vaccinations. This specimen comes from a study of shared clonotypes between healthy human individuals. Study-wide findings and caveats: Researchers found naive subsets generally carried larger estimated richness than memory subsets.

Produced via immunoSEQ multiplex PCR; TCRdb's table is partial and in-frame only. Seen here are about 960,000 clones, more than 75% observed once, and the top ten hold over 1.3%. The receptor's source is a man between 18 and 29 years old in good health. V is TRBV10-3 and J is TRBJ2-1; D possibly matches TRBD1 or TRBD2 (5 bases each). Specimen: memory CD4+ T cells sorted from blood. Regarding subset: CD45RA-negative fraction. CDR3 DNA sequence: TGTGCCATCAGTGCTGGGGGATCGACTCGGAATGAGCAGTTCTTC. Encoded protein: CAISAGGSTRNEQFF.